The next 6 T cell receptor beta chains were all read from a single sample in a study of blood T cells in healthy people across ages. Together with a sample-barcoded 5' primer, a J-beta primer mix was included in a second PCR lasting about 7 to 11 cycles. Each CDR3 protein gets one entry after TCRdb re-called the 5' RACE reads with MiXCR. This repertoire shows about 620,000 distinct CDR3 sequences, around 20% found once; its top ten account for 3.5% to 4%. The source material was blood. Receptors originate from a man in his 70s in good health.

This clonotype showed up many times. Sequence at one end of the junction differs from germline and may be a read error. V is TRBV12-3 or TRBV12-4 and J is TRBJ1-4, with 7 bases aligning to TRBD1. The CDR3 consists of 14 residues. The CDR3 here is CASRPTGPNEKLFF. For the CDR3, the DNA is TGTGCCAGTAGACCGACAGGGCCTAATGAAAAGCTGTTTTTT.

The chain links TRBV7-9 to TRBJ1-4; 8 nucleotides align to TRBD1. CDR1 is SEHNR and CDR2 is FQNEAQ in the germline V gene (reference sequence). This CDR3 has 14 residues. V trimming: 5 bases; J trimming: 7 bases; junction bases outside the gene matches: 6. The CDR3, as DNA: TGTGCCAGCAGCCCCGGGACAGGCAGTGAAAAACTGTTTTTT. Its protein is CASSPGTGSEKLFF. Variable domain in full (rest from reference TRBV7-9 and TRBJ1-4): DTGVSQNPRHKITKRGQNVTFRCDPISEHNRLYWYRQTLGQGPEFLTYFQNEAQLEKSRLLSDRFSAERPKGSFSTLEIQRTEQGDSAMYLCASSPGTGSEKLFFGSGTQLSVL.

At least ten counts were recorded for this clonotype. The rearrangement links TRBV20-1 to TRBJ2-7, with TRBD1 matching 7 bases. V was clipped by 1 base and J by 0 bases; unmatched bases: 9. Germline assignment: CDR1 DFQATT and CDR2 SNEGSKA (reference sequence). This CDR3 has 16 amino acids. CDR3 nucleotides: TGCAGTGCTAGAGGATACGGGACAGAGCTCTCCTACGAGCAGTACTTC. Translating it yields CSARGYGTELSYEQYF.

The sample holds a few counts of this clonotype. This rearrangement joins TRBV25-1 to TRBJ2-5, with a weak D call TRBD1 (5 bases). This CDR3 has 15 residues. The V gene lost 6 bases and the J gene lost 1 base, with 15 bases spanning the gap. Germline loops: CDR1 MGHDK, CDR2 SYGVNS. CDR3 residues: CASSKDAGPQETQYF. Here the CDR3 DNA reads TGTGCCAGCAGCAAGGATGCAGGGCCCCAAGAGACCCAGTACTTC.

The chain links TRBV20-1 to TRBJ2-5; 11 bases line up with TRBD2. Per the germline V gene, CDR1 is DFQATT and CDR2 is SNEGSKA (reference sequence). This CDR3 spans 17 amino acids. With 3 bases clipped from V and 1 base from J, the junction kept 10 bases outside the gene matches. This CDR3 is CSASGLAGGPIQETQYF. CDR3 coding DNA: TGCAGTGCTAGTGGGCTAGCGGGGGGCCCAATCCAAGAGACCCAGTACTTC.

This chain links TRBV12-3 or TRBV12-4 with TRBJ1-1, with D possibly TRBD1 on 6 matching bases. There are 14 residues in the CDR3. Deletions cut 5 bases from V and 0 bases from J, with 10 bases between. This CDR3 is CASSTGPLNTEAFF. CDR3 sequence (DNA): TGTGCCAGCAGTACAGGGCCCCTGAACACTGAAGCTTTCTTT.